Presented here are 15 T cell receptor beta chains from one specimen sequenced in a study of blood T cell repertoires in COVID-19. Sequencing used immunoSEQ multiplex PCR; TCRdb keeps in-frame clones, though not all of them. The data contain approximately 90,000 clones, approximately 90% of them singletons. The sample comprised peripheral blood. The source of these receptors is a man in his sixties with acute or convalescent COVID-19.

This chain joins TRBV7-2 and TRBJ2-7; weak D call: TRBD2 (6 bases). This CDR3 contains 14 residues. V lost 3 bases, J lost 0 bases, and 9 bases lay in between. Germline values: CDR1 SGHTA, CDR2 FQGNSA. CDR3 protein: CASSFGGNSYEQYF. The CDR3 DNA reads as TGTGCCAGCAGCTTTGGCGGGAACTCCTACGAGCAGTACTTC.

The chain recombines TRBV29-1 with TRBJ2-3; D gene unclear. The CDR3 runs to 14 residues. Germline CDR1 is SQVTM and CDR2 is ANQGSEA. V was cut by 5 bases and J by 0 bases, with 12 bases left in between. The CDR3 DNA reads as TGCAGCGTTTCTCGACTGACTAGCACAGATACGCAGTATTTT. As protein: CSVSRLTSTDTQYF.

The chain employs TRBV4-1 and TRBJ2-2; no clear D. V shed 4 bases and J shed 7 bases, with 4 bases lying between them. The CDR3 loop spans 11 amino acids. CDR1 and CDR2 from the germline V gene are MGHRA and YSYEKL. In DNA form, the CDR3 reads TGCGCCAGCAGCCTATTCGGGGAGCTGTTTTTT. This sequence encodes CASSLFGELFF.

This chain uses TRBV6-4 with TRBJ2-1, with 12 bases aligning to TRBD2. V lost 0 bases to trimming and J lost 7 bases; unmatched junction nucleotides: 4. This CDR3 region has 16 residues. The V gene's germline CDR1 is MRHNA and CDR2 SNTAGT. CDR3 loop: CASSDSGLAGRNEQFF. CDR3 in DNA: TGTGCCAGCAGTGACTCCGGACTAGCGGGACGGAATGAGCAGTTCTTC.

This chain uses TRBV18 with TRBJ2-5; D unresolved. The CDR3 runs to 15 residues. V was pared by 0 bases and J by 2 bases, with 10 bases between. Germline V gene sequence: CDR1 KGHSH, CDR2 LQKENI. This chain's CDR3 is CASSPPSQSQETQYF. For the CDR3, the DNA is TGTGCCAGCTCACCACCGTCTCAGTCACAAGAGACCCAGTACTTC. The complete variable domain, with remaining parts taken from reference TRBV18 and TRBJ2-5, reads NAGVMQNPRHLVRRRGQEARLRCSPMKGHSHVYWYRQLPEEGLKFMVYLQKENIIDESGMPKERFSAEFPKEGPSILRIQQVVRGDSAAYFCASSPPSQSQETQYFGPGTRLLVL.

This rearrangement joins TRBV30 to TRBJ1-6; TRBD1 matches 7 bases. The CDR3 is 13 amino acids. Germline V CDR1 and CDR2: GTSNPN, SVGIG (reference sequence). The V segment lost 5 bases and the J segment 10 bases; nucleotides outside the gene matches: 8. CDR3 sequence: CAWDDRDGSPLHF. The CDR3 nucleotides read TGTGCCTGGGATGACAGGGACGGGTCACCCCTCCACTTT.

V gene TRBV3-1 (or the pseudogene TRBV3-2) combines with J gene TRBJ1-2, with TRBD1 identical over 9 bases. V lost 0 bases and J lost 7; bases outside the gene matches: 12. Germline CDR1 reads LGHDT; CDR2 reads YNNKEL (reference sequence). This CDR3 is 17 amino acids long. This CDR3 is CASSQEGDYRGQGGYTF. The CDR3 coding sequence is TGTGCCAGCAGCCAAGAAGGGGACTACAGGGGGCAGGGTGGCTACACCTTC.

The rearrangement joins TRBV11-2 to TRBJ2-2; 9 bases agree with TRBD1. Germline V CDR1 and CDR2: SGHAT, FQNNGV. This CDR3 region has 16 residues. The J segment lost 5 bases and the V segment lost 3 bases, leaving 7 bases of the junction unmatched. This chain's CDR3 is CASSLVSGTGTGELFF. The CDR3, as DNA: TGTGCCAGCAGCTTGGTCTCCGGGACAGGGACCGGGGAGCTGTTTTTT.

This chain uses TRBV3-1 (or the pseudogene TRBV3-2) with TRBJ1-2, with a weak D call TRBD1 (5 bases). Germline CDR1 is LGHDT and CDR2 is YNNKEL (reference sequence). The length of the CDR3 is 11 residues. Between the trimmed V and J ends, which lost 3 bases and 7 bases, there was a span of 6 bases. This chain's CDR3 is CASSHGGGYTF. DNA of the CDR3: TGTGCCAGCAGCCACGGGGGTGGCTACACCTTC.

J is TRBJ2-7 and V is TRBV6-6, with TRBD1 matching 8 bases. The CDR3 is 13 residues long. Trimming cost V 8 bases and J 5 bases; bases outside gene matches: 8. CDR1 and CDR2 from the germline V gene are MNHNY and SVGAGI (reference sequence). CDR3: CASEGPGGDEQYF. Written as DNA, the CDR3 is TGTGCCAGCGAGGGTCCAGGGGGCGACGAGCAGTACTTC.

The CDR3 loop reads CASSPRQGSTGELFF. CDR3 coding DNA: TGTGCCAGCTCACCGCGACAGGGAAGCACCGGGGAGCTGTTTTTT. V gene TRBV18 combines with J gene TRBJ2-2; the match to TRBD1 covers 7 bases. Germline values: CDR1 KGHSH, CDR2 LQKENI. CDR3 length equals 15 residues. The junction had 5 bases not matched to a gene; V was cut back by 3 bases and J by 4 bases.

This chain uses TRBV11-2 with TRBJ2-1, with 7 bases lining up with TRBD1. This CDR3 is 14 amino acids long. V lost 0 bases, J lost 6 bases, and 2 bases stayed unmatched. CDR1 is SGHAT, CDR2 FQNNGV, per germline. CDR3 sequence: CASSLDPGGNEQFF. The CDR3 nucleotides read TGTGCCAGCAGCTTAGACCCAGGGGGCAATGAGCAGTTCTTC.

This sequence joins TRBV7-2 and TRBJ1-1; D is possibly TRBD1 (6 bases). The CDR3 consists of 14 residues. The V and J ends lost 4 bases and 1 base respectively, with 10 bases between them. Germline CDR1 is SGHTA and CDR2 is FQGNSA. CDR3: CASSWTTGNTEAFF. The CDR3 DNA sequence: TGTGCCAGCAGCTGGACGACAGGGAACACTGAAGCTTTCTTT.

In its sample, this clone was seen once. The CDR3 region is CSVGGGTGASRTHYEQYF. DNA of the CDR3: TGCAGCGTGGGGGGCGGGACAGGTGCTTCAAGAACCCACTACGAGCAGTACTTC. The genes are TRBV29-1 and TRBJ2-7; TRBD1 agrees at 8 bases. This CDR3 has 18 residues. Germline V lookup: CDR1 SQVTM, CDR2 ANQGSEA. Losses at the gene ends were 6 bases for V and 3 bases for J; bases not matched to a gene: 22.

A single count supports this clone. V is TRBV19 and J is TRBJ2-7, with unresolved D. The V end lost 3 bases, the J end lost 4 bases, and 16 bases lay between the germline ends. Per germline, CDR1 LNHDA and CDR2 SQIVND (reference sequence). This CDR3 region has 15 residues. CDR3 nucleotide sequence: TGTGCCAGTAGTATCCGCGGCGATGACCGGTACGAGCAGTACTTC. Protein: CASSIRGDDRYEQYF.